Sequencing of this T cell receptor beta chain was carried out in a study of cytomegalovirus exposure and HLA in healthy donors. The study, taken as a whole, reports: Previously analyzed data showed that most TCR beta V segments were productive at a frequency of about 87% or about 30%. Both high specificity and high sensitivity reportedly marked the classifier's diagnosis of cytomegalovirus status. A likely sequencing artifact accounted for one observed cluster of highly shared sequence variants.

The CDR3 consists of 13 residues. V was clipped by 4 bases and J by 5 bases, with 9 bases between them. The germline gives CDR1 SNHLY, CDR2 FYNNEI. The PCR made use of 60 Vbeta and 13 Jbeta primers. Using immunoSEQ multiplex PCR, the repertoire was profiled, and TCRdb retains in-frame clones only, with some absent. Of 60,000 to 75,000 clones in the sample, 55% to 80% were seen once. Comment on this clone: Its antigen is currently unknown.

The chain recombines TRBV2 with TRBJ1-3; D might be TRBD1 (6 bases). The sequenced material came from PBMCs. The sequence was obtained from a woman aged 45-65 years in good health and CMV-seronegative. The CDR3 DNA is TGTGCCAGCAGTGGGGACAACCGAAACACCATATATTTT. It codes for CASSGDNRNTIYF.